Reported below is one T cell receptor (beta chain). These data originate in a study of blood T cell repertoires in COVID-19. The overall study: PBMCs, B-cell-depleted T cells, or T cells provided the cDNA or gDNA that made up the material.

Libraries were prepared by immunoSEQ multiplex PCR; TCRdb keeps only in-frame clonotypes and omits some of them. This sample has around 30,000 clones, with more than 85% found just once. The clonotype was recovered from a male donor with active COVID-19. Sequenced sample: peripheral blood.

In DNA form, the CDR3 reads TGCGCCAGCAGCTTGCTAGGGGTATCGAACACTGAAGCTTTCTTT. This codes for CASSLLGVSNTEAFF. The chain joins TRBV5-1 to TRBJ1-1; the D gene is possibly TRBD1 (5 bases). The germline V and J ends were trimmed by 1 base and 1 base, with 11 bases remaining between them. There are 15 residues in the CDR3. Germline loops: CDR1 SGHRS, CDR2 YFSETQ. The full variable domain, in which reference TRBV5-1 and TRBJ1-1 provide the parts outside the CDR3, is KAGVTQTPRYLIKTRGQQVTLSCSPISGHRSVSWYQQTPGQGLQFLFEYFSETQRNKGNFPGRFSGRQFSNSRSEMNVSTLELGDSALYLCASSLLGVSNTEAFFGQGTRLTVV.